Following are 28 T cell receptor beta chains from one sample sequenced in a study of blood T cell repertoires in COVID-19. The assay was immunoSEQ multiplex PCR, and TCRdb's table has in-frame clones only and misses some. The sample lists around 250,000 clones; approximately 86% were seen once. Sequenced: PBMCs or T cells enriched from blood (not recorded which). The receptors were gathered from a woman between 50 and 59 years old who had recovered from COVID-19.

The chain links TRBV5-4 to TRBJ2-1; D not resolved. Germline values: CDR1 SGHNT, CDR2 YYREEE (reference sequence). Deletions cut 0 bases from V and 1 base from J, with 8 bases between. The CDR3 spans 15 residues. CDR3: CASSLDRPSYNEQFF. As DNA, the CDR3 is TGTGCCAGCAGCTTGGACAGACCATCCTACAATGAGCAGTTCTTC.

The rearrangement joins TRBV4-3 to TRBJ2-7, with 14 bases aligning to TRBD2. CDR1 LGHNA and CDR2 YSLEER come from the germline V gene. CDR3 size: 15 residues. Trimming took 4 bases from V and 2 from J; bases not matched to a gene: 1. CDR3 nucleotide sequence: TGCGCCAGCAGCCTGGGACTAGCGGGAGCCTACGAGCAGTACTTC. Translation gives CASSLGLAGAYEQYF.

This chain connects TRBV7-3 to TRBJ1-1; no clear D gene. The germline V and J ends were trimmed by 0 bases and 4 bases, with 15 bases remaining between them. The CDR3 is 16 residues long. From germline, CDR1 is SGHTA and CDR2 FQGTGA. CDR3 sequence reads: CASSLTVVPRGTEAFF. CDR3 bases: TGTGCCAGCAGCTTAACGGTGGTACCTCGGGGCACTGAAGCTTTCTTT.

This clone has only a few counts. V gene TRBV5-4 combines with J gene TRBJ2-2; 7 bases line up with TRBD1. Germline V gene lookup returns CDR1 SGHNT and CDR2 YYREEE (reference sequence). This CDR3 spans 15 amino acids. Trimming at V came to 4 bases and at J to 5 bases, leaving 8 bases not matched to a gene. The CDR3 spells CASSVGQRRTGELFF. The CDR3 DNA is TGTGCCAGCAGCGTGGGACAGCGCCGTACCGGGGAGCTGTTTTTT.

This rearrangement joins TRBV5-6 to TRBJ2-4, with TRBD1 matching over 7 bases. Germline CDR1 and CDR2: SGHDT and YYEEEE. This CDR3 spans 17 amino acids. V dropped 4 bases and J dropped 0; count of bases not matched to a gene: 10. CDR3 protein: CASSDGPGGLAKNIQYF. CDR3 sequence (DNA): TGTGCCAGCAGCGATGGACCAGGGGGTCTAGCCAAAAACATTCAGTACTTC.

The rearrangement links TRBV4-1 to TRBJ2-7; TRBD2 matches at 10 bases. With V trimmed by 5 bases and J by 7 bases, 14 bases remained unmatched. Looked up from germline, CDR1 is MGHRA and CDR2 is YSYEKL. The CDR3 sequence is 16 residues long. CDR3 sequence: CASSFGTSDAKGEQYF. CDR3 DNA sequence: TGCGCCAGCAGCTTCGGGACTAGCGACGCCAAAGGGGAGCAGTACTTC.

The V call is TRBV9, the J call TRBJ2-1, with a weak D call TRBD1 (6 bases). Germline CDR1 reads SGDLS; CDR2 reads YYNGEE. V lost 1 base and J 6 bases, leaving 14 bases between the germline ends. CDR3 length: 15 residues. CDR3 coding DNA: TGTGCCAGCAGCGTAACAGGGATCCCGGGCAATGAGCAGTTCTTC. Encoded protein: CASSVTGIPGNEQFF.

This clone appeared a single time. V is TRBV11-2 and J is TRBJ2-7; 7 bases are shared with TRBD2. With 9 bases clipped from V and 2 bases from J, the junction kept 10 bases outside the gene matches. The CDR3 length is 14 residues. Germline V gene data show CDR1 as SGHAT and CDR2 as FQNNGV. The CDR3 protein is CASRPREATYEQYF. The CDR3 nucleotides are TGTGCCAGTCGACCCCGGGAGGCAACCTACGAGCAGTACTTC. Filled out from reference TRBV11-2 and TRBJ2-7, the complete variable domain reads EAGVAQSPRYKIIEKRQSVAFWCNPISGHATLYWYQQILGQGPKLLIQFQNNGVVDDSQLPKDRFSAERLKGVDSTLKIQPAKLEDSAVYLCASRPREATYEQYFGPGTRLTVT.

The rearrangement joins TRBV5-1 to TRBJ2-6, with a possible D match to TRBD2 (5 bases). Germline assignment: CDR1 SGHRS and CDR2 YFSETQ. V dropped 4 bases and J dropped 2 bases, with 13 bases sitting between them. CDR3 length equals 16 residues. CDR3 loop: CASSPDGEPGANVLTF. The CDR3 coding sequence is TGCGCCAGCAGCCCGGACGGGGAACCTGGGGCCAACGTCCTGACTTTC.

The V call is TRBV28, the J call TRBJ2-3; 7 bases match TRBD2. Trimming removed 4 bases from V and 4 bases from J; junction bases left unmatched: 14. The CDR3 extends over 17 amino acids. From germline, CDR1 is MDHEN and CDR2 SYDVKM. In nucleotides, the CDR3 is TGTGCCAGCAGTTCACTCCCCGGCAGACTAGCATCAGATACGCAGTATTTT. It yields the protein CASSSLPGRLASDTQYF. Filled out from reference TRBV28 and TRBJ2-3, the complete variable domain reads DVKVTQSSRYLVKRTGEKVFLECVQDMDHENMFWYRQDPGLGLRLIYFSYDVKMKEKGDIPEGYSVSREKKERFSLILESASTNQTSMYLCASSSLPGRLASDTQYFGPGTRLTVL.

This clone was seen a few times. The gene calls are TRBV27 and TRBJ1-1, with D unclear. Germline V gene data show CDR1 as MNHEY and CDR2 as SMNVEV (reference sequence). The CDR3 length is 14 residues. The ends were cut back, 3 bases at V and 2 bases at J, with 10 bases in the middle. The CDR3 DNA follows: TGTGCCAGCAGTTTCTTCGGTCCCAACACTGAAGCTTTCTTT. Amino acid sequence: CASSFFGPNTEAFF.

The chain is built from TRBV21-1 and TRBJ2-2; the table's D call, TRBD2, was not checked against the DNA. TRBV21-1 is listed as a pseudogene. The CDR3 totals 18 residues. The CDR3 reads CASSKARKGRGYTGELFF. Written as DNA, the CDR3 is TGTGCCAGCAGCAAAGCGCGTAAAGGGCGGGGGTACACCGGGGAGCTGTTTTTT.

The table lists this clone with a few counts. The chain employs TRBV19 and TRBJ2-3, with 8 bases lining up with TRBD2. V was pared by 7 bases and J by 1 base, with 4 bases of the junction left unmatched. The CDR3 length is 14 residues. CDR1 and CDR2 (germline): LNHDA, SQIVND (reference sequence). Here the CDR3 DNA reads TGTGCCAGTAAGCCAGCGGGAGGCACAGATACGCAGTATTTT. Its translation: CASKPAGGTDTQYF. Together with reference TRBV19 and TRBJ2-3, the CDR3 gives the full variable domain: DGGITQSPKYLFRKEGQNVTLSCEQNLNHDAMYWYRQDPGQGLRLIYYSQIVNDFQKGDIAEGYSVSREKKESFPLTVTSAQKNPTAFYLCASKPAGGTDTQYFGPGTRLTVL.

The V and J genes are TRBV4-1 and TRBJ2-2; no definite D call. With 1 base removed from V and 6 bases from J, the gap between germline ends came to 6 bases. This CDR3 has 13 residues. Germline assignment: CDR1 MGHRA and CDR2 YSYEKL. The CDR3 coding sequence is TGCGCCAGCAGCCAAGTGGTAGCCGGGGAGCTGTTTTTT. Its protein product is CASSQVVAGELFF.

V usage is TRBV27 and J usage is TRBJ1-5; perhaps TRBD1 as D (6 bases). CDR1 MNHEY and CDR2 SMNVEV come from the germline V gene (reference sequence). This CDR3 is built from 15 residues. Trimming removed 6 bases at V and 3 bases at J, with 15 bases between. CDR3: CASRPGGGYNQPQHF. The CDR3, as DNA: TGTGCCAGCAGGCCCGGTGGGGGCTACAATCAGCCCCAGCATTTT.

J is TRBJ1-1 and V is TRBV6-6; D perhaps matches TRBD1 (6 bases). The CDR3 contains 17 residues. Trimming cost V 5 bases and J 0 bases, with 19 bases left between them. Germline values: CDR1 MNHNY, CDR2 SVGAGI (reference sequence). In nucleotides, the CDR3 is TGTGCCAGCAGTCCCACCCTTTCCGGGACATTGAACACTGAAGCTTTCTTT. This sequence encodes CASSPTLSGTLNTEAFF.

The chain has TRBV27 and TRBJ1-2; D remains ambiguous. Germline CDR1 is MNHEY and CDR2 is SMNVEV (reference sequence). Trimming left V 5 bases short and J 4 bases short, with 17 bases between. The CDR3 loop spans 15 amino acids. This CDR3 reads CASSPRLRPTYGYTF. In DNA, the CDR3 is TGTGCCAGCAGTCCGAGGTTGCGGCCCACCTATGGCTACACCTTC.

In nucleotides, the CDR3 is TGTGCCAGCAGCTTAACTAGCGGGAAGGCTGCGACCGGGGAGCTGTTTTTT. This translates into CASSLTSGKAATGELFF. The chain combines TRBV7-2 with TRBJ2-2; 10 bases map to TRBD2. The CDR3 has 17 amino acids. The J segment lost 5 bases and the V segment lost 2 bases, leaving 8 bases of the junction unmatched. Looked up from germline, CDR1 is SGHTA and CDR2 is FQGNSA.

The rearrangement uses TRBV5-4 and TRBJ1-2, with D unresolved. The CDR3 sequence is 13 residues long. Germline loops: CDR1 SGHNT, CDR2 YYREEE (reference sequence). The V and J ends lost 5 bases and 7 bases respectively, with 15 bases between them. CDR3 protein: CASRHEGGSGYTF. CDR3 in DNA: TGTGCCAGCAGACATGAAGGAGGGAGTGGCTACACCTTC.

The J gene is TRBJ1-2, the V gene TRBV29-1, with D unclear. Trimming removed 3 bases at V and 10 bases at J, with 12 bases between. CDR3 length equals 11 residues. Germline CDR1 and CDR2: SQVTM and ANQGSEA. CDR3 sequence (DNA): TGCAGCGTTGAGGTTCTATTCGTCTACACCTTC. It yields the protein CSVEVLFVYTF.

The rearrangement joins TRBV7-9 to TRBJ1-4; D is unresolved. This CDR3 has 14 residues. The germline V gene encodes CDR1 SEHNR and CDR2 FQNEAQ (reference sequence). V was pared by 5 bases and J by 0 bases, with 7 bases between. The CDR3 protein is CASSVSATNEKLFF. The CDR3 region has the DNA TGTGCCAGCAGCGTCAGTGCAACTAATGAAAAACTGTTTTTT.

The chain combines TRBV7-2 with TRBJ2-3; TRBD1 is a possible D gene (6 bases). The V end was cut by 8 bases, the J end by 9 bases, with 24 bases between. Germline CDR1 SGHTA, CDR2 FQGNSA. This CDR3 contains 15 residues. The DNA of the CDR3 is TGTGCCAGCCTGTTAACCCCAGGGGCCAAGAGGACGCAGTATTTT. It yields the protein CASLLTPGAKRTQYF.

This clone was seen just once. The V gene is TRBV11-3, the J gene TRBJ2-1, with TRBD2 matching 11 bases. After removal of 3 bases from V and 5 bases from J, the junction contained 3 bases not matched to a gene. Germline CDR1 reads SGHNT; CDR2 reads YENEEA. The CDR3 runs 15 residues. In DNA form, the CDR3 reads TGTGCCAGCAGCTTGGGACTAGCGGATGACAATGAGCAGTTCTTC. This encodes CASSLGLADDNEQFF.

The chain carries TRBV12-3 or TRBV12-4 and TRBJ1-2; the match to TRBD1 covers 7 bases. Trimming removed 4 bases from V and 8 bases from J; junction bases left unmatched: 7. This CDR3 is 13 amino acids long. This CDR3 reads CASSSPHRGGYTF. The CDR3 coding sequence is TGTGCCAGCAGTTCACCCCACAGGGGCGGCTACACCTTC.

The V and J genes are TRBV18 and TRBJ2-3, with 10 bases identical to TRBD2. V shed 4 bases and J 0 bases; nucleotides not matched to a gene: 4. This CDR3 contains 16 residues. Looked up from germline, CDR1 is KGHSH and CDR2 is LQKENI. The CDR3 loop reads CASSLTSGVSTDTQYF. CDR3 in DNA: TGTGCCAGCTCACTTACTAGCGGGGTTAGCACAGATACGCAGTATTTT. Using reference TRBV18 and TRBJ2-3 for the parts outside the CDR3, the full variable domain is NAGVMQNPRHLVRRRGQEARLRCSPMKGHSHVYWYRQLPEEGLKFMVYLQKENIIDESGMPKERFSAEFPKEGPSILRIQQVVRGDSAAYFCASSLTSGVSTDTQYFGPGTRLTVL.

CDR3 DNA: TGTGCCAGCAGCCTCCGGGGGAGTCGGGAGGTGAACACCGGGGAGCTGTTTTTT. Translated, it gives CASSLRGSREVNTGELFF. This chain uses TRBV7-8 with TRBJ2-2; 7 bases align to TRBD2. The CDR3 extends over 18 amino acids. Germline CDR1 is SGHVS and CDR2 is FQNEAQ. J gave up 1 base and V 5 bases, and 13 bases lay outside the gene matches.

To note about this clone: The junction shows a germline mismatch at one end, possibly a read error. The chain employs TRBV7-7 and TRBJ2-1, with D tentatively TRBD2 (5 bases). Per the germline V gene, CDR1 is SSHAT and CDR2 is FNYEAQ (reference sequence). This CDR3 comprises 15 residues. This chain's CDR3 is CASSRTAGGFGEQFF. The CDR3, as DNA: TGTGCTAGCAGCCGTACTGCGGGTGGGTTTGGTGAGCAGTTCTTC.

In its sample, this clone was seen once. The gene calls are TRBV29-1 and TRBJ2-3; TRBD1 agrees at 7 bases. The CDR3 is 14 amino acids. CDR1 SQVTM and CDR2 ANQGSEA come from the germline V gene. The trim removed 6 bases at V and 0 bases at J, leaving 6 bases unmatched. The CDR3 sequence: CSVVTGSSTDTQYF. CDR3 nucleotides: TGCAGCGTCGTGACAGGGTCTAGCACAGATACGCAGTATTTT.